One and the same sample provided the 16 T cell receptor beta chains below, sequenced in a study of sequential checkpoint blockade in melanoma. Profiled with immunoSEQ multiplex PCR; TCRdb holds only in-frame clones, not every one. The table lists 13,000 to 15,000 clones, 52% of them singletons, with 15% to 20% in the top ten. The treatment denotes: randomized to nivolumab then ipilimumab (arm A) or the reverse (arm B). Sequenced here: CD8+ T cells sorted from blood (inferred from file names), sampled from a patient given nivolumab and ipilimumab in sequence. These receptors all stem from a human donor with melanoma.

The genes are TRBV6-4 and TRBJ2-5, with 11 bases that match TRBD2. CDR1 is MRHNA, CDR2 SNTAGT, per germline. The CDR3 length is 15 residues. V lost 4 bases to trimming and J lost 5 bases; unmatched junction nucleotides: 6. CDR3 sequence reads: CASSVSGGAGETQYF. DNA for the CDR3: TGTGCCAGCAGTGTTAGCGGGGGGGCCGGTGAGACCCAGTACTTC.

This clone was counted only a few times. V gene TRBV11-2 combines with J gene TRBJ2-5; 8 bases map to TRBD2. In germline, CDR1 is SGHAT, CDR2 FQNNGV. Trimming took 3 bases from V and 3 from J; bases not matched to a gene: 6. The CDR3 contains 15 residues. This CDR3 reads CASSFSSGAEETQYF. The CDR3 DNA reads as TGTGCCAGCAGCTTCAGTAGCGGGGCTGAAGAGACCCAGTACTTC.

This clone was seen only a few times. The V call is TRBV7-9, the J call TRBJ2-7; 8 nucleotides line up with TRBD2. Germline trimming cut 2 bases from V and 7 bases from J; bases unmatched to any gene: 13. The CDR3 extends over 16 amino acids. CDR1 and CDR2 from the germline V gene are SEHNR and FQNEAQ (reference sequence). The CDR3 sequence is CASSLRGSGRTGEQYF. CDR3 nucleotides: TGTGCCAGCAGCTTAAGGGGCAGCGGGAGAACGGGGGAGCAGTACTTC.

The rearrangement uses TRBV5-1 and TRBJ1-1; TRBD1 matches 10 bases. Trimming removed 5 bases from V and 0 bases from J; junction bases left unmatched: 10. The CDR3 loop spans 17 amino acids. Germline V lookup: CDR1 SGHRS, CDR2 YFSETQ. CDR3 protein: CASRGPGQGIVNTEAFF. The CDR3 coding sequence is TGCGCCAGCAGAGGACCGGGACAGGGGATAGTGAACACTGAAGCTTTCTTT.

This clone was observed a handful of times. The chain uses TRBV9 and TRBJ1-1; the D gene is possibly TRBD1 (5 bases). The germline gives CDR1 SGDLS, CDR2 YYNGEE. This CDR3 has 18 residues. V lost 0 bases and J lost 0, with 18 bases in between. The CDR3 nucleotides are TGTGCCAGCAGCGTAGCCCCCCTCGAAGACAGCATGAACACTGAAGCTTTCTTT. Its translation: CASSVAPLEDSMNTEAFF.

This clone was counted a single time. This chain joins TRBV6-6 and TRBJ2-7; no firm D call. The V and J ends lost 8 bases and 2 bases respectively, with 7 bases between them. The CDR3 has 11 residues. The germline CDR1 and CDR2 sequences are MNHNY and SVGAGI (reference sequence). This CDR3 reads CASSQTYEQYF. The CDR3, as DNA: TGTGCCAGCTCACAGACCTACGAGCAGTACTTC.

This clone was observed once. This chain links TRBV9 with TRBJ1-5; 8 nucleotides agree with TRBD1. The CDR3 has 15 amino acids. Germline-derived CDR1 and CDR2 are SGDLS and YYNGEE. V trimming: 3 bases; J trimming: 7 bases; junction bases outside the gene matches: 9. DNA for the CDR3: TGTGCCAGCAGCGCCGGACAGGGAATTCTGCAGCCCCAGCATTTT. Protein sequence: CASSAGQGILQPQHF.

This chain joins TRBV7-9 and TRBJ2-7; 10 nucleotides match TRBD1. Germline assignment: CDR1 SEHNR and CDR2 FQNEAQ (reference sequence). Trimming took 3 bases from V and 5 from J; bases not matched to a gene: 4. This CDR3 has 14 residues. The CDR3 loop is CASSLETGGHEQYF. Written as DNA, the CDR3 is TGTGCCAGCAGCTTGGAGACAGGGGGCCACGAGCAGTACTTC. The whole variable domain, filled in from reference TRBV7-9 and TRBJ2-7, reads DTGVSQNPRHKITKRGQNVTFRCDPISEHNRLYWYRQTLGQGPEFLTYFQNEAQLEKSRLLSDRFSAERPKGSFSTLEIQRTEQGDSAMYLCASSLETGGHEQYFGPGTRLTVT.

By sample share, this clone is medium-sized (0.01 to 0.1%). V is TRBV7-2 and J is TRBJ2-7; maybe TRBD2 (6 bases). Per germline, CDR1 SGHTA and CDR2 FQGNSA. V lost 3 bases and J lost 7, with 22 bases in between. The CDR3 consists of 16 residues. The CDR3 DNA follows: TGTGCCAGCAGCTTTTCATCGAGGGACTGGCTCGAAGAGCAGTACTTC. It encodes CASSFSSRDWLEEQYF. Filled out from reference TRBV7-2 and TRBJ2-7, the complete variable domain reads GAGVSQSPSNKVTEKGKDVELRCDPISGHTALYWYRQSLGQGLEFLIYFQGNSAPDKSGLPSDRFSAERTGGSVSTLTIQRTQQEDSAVYLCASSFSSRDWLEEQYFGPGTRLTVT.

The chain joins TRBV6-5 to TRBJ2-1; D might be TRBD1 (6 bases). Germline CDR1 reads MNHEY; CDR2 reads SVGAGI. The CDR3 sequence is 15 residues long. Deletions cut 5 bases from V and 3 bases from J, with 14 bases between. The CDR3 region is CASSTAVTGYNEQFF. CDR3 DNA sequence: TGTGCCAGCAGTACTGCCGTGACAGGCTACAATGAGCAGTTCTTC.

Only a few counts were recorded for this clone. The chain carries TRBV30 and TRBJ1-6; D is perhaps TRBD1 (5 bases). Germline CDR1 is GTSNPN and CDR2 is SVGIG (reference sequence). V lost 1 base to trimming and J lost 5 bases, with 12 bases between them. CDR3 length equals 15 residues. The CDR3 DNA sequence: TGTGCCTGGAGTGCCCAGTGGGGCGATAATTCACCCCTCCACTTT. Protein product: CAWSAQWGDNSPLHF.

V is TRBV7-9 and J is TRBJ2-3; D possibly corresponds to TRBD2 (6 bases). CDR1 is SEHNR and CDR2 is FQNEAQ in the germline V gene (reference sequence). The CDR3 has 14 residues. Trimming pared 4 bases from V and 6 bases from J, leaving 14 bases between. The CDR3 protein is CASSSAEGMDTQYF. CDR3 nucleotide sequence: TGTGCCAGCAGCTCGGCGGAGGGTATGGATACGCAGTATTTT. The full variable domain, with the rest looked up from reference TRBV7-9 and TRBJ2-3, is DTGVSQNPRHKITKRGQNVTFRCDPISEHNRLYWYRQTLGQGPEFLTYFQNEAQLEKSRLLSDRFSAERPKGSFSTLEIQRTEQGDSAMYLCASSSAEGMDTQYFGPGTRLTVL.

This clone has more than one count but fewer than ten. The rearrangement links TRBV7-8 to TRBJ2-7; 9 bases map to TRBD2. V was clipped by 2 bases and J by 6 bases; unmatched bases: 8. There are 15 residues in the CDR3. The germline V gene has CDR1 SGHVS and CDR2 FQNEAQ. This CDR3 reads CASSLIGGGLAEQYF. In DNA, the CDR3 is TGTGCCAGCAGCTTAATCGGTGGGGGACTAGCCGAGCAGTACTTC.

The V gene is TRBV19, the J gene TRBJ2-7; 8 positions agree with TRBD1. CDR1 is LNHDA and CDR2 is SQIVND in the germline V gene (reference sequence). CDR3 length: 14 amino acids. V was pared by 7 bases and J by 5 bases, with 10 bases of the junction left unmatched. In DNA, the CDR3 is TGTGCCAGTAAAAGGGAACAGGGGGTCGACGAGCAGTACTTC. This translates into CASKREQGVDEQYF.

A few counts support this clone. A far larger clone is a single base away, which makes a read error likely. J is TRBJ2-7 and V is TRBV29-1; the match to TRBD2 covers 7 bases. The length of the CDR3 is 13 residues. Germline CDR1 reads SQVTM; CDR2 reads ANQGSEA. V gave up 7 bases and J gave up 0 bases; unmatched junction bases: 6. As DNA, the CDR3 is TGCAGCGCCTCTCTAGCGGACTCCTACGAGCAGTACTTC. Translated: CSASLADSYEQYF.

The V and J genes are TRBV7-6 and TRBJ1-3; the match to TRBD1 covers 9 bases. Trimming took 6 bases from V and 2 from J; bases not matched to a gene: 8. Germline CDR1 SGHVS, CDR2 FNYEAQ. The length of the CDR3 is 16 residues. CDR3 in amino acids: CASRKSGTGPGNTIYF. Here the CDR3 DNA reads TGTGCCAGCAGAAAGTCCGGGACAGGGCCTGGAAACACCATATATTTT. The entire variable domain, with the rest obtained from reference TRBV7-6 and TRBJ1-3, is as follows: GAGVSQSPRYKVTKRGQDVALRCDPISGHVSLYWYRQALGQGPEFLTYFNYEAQQDKSGLPNDRFSAERPEGSISTLTIQRTEQRDSAMYRCASRKSGTGPGNTIYFGEGSWLTVV.